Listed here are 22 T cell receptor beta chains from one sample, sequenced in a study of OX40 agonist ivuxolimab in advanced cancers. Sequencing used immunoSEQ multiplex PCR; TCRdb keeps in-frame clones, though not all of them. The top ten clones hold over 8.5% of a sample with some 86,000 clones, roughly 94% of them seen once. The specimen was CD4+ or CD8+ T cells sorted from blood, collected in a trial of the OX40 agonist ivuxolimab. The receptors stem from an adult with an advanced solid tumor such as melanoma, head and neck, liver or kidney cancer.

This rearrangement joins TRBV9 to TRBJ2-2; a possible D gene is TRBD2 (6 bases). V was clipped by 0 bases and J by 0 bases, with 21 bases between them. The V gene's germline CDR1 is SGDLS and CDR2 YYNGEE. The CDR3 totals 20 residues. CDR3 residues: CASSVGLGPGGNPNTGELFF. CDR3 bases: TGTGCCAGCAGCGTAGGACTCGGTCCTGGCGGGAACCCGAACACCGGGGAGCTGTTTTTT.

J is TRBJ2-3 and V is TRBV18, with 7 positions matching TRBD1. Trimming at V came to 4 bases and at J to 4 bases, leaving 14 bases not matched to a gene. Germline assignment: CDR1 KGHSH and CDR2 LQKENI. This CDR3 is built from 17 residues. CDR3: CASSLRPPTGSPDTQYF. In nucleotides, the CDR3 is TGTGCCAGCTCACTCCGACCGCCGACAGGGTCCCCAGATACGCAGTATTTT.

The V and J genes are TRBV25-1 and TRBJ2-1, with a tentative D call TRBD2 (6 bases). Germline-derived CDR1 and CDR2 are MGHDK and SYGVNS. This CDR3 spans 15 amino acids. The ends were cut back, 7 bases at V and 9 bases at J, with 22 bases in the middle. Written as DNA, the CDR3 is TGTGCCAGCACCCCATTTGGCGAGGGGAGGATTGAGCAGTTCTTC. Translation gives CASTPFGEGRIEQFF.

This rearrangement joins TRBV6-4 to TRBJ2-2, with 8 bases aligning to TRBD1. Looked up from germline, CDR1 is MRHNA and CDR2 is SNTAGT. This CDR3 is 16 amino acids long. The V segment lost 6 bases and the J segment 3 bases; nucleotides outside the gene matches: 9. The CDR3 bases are TGTGCCAGCAGCCGAGGACAGGGTGACGACACCGGGGAGCTGTTTTTT. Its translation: CASSRGQGDDTGELFF.

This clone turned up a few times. The CDR3 coding sequence is TGTGCCAGCAGCTATAGCGGGGATTCGAATCAGCCCCAGCATTTT. Translated: CASSYSGDSNQPQHF. V usage is TRBV11-2 and J usage is TRBJ1-5; no definite D call. Looked up from germline, CDR1 is SGHAT and CDR2 is FQNNGV. The V gene lost 4 bases and the J gene lost 4 bases, with 14 bases spanning the gap. This CDR3 has 15 amino acids.

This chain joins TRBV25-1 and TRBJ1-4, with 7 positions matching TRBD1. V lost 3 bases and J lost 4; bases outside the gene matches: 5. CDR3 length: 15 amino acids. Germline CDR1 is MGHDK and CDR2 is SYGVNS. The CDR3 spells CASSDLRQGNEKLFF. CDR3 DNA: TGTGCCAGCAGTGATCTCCGACAGGGTAATGAAAAACTGTTTTTT.

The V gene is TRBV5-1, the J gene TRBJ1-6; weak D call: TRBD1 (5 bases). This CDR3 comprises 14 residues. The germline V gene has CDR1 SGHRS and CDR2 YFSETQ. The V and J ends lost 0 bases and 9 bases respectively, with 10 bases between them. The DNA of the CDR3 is TGCGCCAGCAGCTTGGAGGGACGGGGTTCACCCCTCCACTTT. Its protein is CASSLEGRGSPLHF.

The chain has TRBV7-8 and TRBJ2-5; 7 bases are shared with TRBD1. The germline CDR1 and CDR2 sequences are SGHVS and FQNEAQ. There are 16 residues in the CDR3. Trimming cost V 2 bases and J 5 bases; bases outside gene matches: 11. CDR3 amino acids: CASSLPQGQSMETQYF. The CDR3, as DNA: TGTGCCAGCAGCTTACCCCAGGGACAGTCCATGGAGACCCAGTACTTC.

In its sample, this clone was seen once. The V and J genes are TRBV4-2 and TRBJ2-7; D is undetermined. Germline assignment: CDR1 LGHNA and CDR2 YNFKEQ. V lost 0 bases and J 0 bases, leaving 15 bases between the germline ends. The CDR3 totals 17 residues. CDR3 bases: TGTGCCAGCAGCCAAGATTTCGCTTACGAAAGCTCCTACGAGCAGTACTTC. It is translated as CASSQDFAYESSYEQYF.

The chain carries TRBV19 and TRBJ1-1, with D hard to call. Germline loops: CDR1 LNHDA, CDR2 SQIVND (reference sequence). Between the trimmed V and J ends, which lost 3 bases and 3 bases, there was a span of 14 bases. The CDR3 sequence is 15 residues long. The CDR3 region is CASSITSLGDTEAFF. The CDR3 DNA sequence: TGTGCCAGTAGTATTACATCCCTTGGGGACACTGAAGCTTTCTTT.

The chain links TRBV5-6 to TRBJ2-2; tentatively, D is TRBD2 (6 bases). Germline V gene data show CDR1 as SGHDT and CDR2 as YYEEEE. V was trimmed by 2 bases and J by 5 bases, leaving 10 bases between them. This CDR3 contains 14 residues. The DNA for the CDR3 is TGTGCCAGCAGCTTCGGTGGGGGGACCGGGGAGCTGTTTTTT. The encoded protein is CASSFGGGTGELFF.

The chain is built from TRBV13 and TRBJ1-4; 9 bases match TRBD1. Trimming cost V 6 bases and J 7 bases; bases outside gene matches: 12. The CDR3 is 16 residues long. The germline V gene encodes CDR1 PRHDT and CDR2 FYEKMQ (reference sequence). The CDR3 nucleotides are TGTGCCAGCAGTAGAGGCGTAGGACAGGGGACTGAAAAACTGTTTTTT. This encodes CASSRGVGQGTEKLFF.

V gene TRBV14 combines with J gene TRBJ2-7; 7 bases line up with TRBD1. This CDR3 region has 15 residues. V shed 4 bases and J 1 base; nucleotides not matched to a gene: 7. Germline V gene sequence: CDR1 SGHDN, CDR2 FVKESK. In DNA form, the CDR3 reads TGTGCCAGCAGCCCAGTACAGGGGCTATCCTACGAGCAGTACTTC. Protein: CASSPVQGLSYEQYF.

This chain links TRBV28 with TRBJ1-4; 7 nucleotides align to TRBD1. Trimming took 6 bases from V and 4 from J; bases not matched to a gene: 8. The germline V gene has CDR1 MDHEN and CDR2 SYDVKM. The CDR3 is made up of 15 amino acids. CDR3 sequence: CASSPGTVSNEKLFF. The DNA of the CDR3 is TGTGCCAGCAGCCCCGGGACAGTGAGTAATGAAAAACTGTTTTTT.

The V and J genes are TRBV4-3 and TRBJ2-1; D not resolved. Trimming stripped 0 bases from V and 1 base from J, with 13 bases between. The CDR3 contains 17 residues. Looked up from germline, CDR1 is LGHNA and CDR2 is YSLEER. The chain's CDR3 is CASSQDLRAGSYNEQFF. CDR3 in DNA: TGCGCCAGCAGCCAAGATCTTAGGGCCGGGTCCTACAATGAGCAGTTCTTC.

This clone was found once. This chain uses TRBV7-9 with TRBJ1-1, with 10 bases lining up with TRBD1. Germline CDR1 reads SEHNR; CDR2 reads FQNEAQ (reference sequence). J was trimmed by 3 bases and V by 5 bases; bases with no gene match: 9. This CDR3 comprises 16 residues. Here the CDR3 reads CASSTGQGRMDTEAFF. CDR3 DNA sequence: TGTGCCAGCAGCACGGGACAGGGGCGGATGGACACTGAAGCTTTCTTT.

CDR3 amino acids: CSVERDGSYEQYF. Written as DNA, the CDR3 is TGCAGCGTTGAGAGGGATGGGTCCTACGAGCAGTACTTC. The chain is built from TRBV29-1 and TRBJ2-7, with a possible D match to TRBD2 (5 bases). Looked up from germline, CDR1 is SQVTM and CDR2 is ANQGSEA. With 3 bases removed from V and 1 base from J, the gap between germline ends came to 10 bases. This CDR3 comprises 13 residues.

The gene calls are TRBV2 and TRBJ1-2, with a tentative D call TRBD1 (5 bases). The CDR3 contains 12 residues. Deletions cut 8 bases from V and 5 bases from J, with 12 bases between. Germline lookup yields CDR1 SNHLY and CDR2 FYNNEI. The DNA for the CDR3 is TGTGCCAGCTGGGGGGAGGTGTATGGCTACACCTTC. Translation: CASWGEVYGYTF.

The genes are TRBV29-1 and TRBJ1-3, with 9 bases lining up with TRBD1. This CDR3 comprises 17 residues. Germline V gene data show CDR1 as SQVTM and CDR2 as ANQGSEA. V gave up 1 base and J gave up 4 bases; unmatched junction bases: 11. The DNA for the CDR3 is TGCAGCGTTGAAGGGACGGACAGGGGATTTCGAGGAAACACCATATATTTT. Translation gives CSVEGTDRGFRGNTIYF.

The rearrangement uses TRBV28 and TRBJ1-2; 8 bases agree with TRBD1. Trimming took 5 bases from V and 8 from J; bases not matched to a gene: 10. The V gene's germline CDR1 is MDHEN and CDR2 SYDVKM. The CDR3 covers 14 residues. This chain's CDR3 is CASSPDRDLWGYTF. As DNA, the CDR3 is TGTGCCAGCAGTCCGGACAGGGATCTTTGGGGCTACACCTTC.

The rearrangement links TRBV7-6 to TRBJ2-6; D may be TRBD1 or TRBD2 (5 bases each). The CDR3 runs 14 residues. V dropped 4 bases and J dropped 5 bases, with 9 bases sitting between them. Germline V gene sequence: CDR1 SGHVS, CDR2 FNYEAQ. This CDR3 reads CASSSGTRANVLTF. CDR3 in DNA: TGTGCCAGCAGCTCCGGGACCCGGGCCAACGTCCTGACTTTC. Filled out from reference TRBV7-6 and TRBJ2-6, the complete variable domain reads GAGVSQSPRYKVTKRGQDVALRCDPISGHVSLYWYRQALGQGPEFLTYFNYEAQQDKSGLPNDRFSAERPEGSISTLTIQRTEQRDSAMYRCASSSGTRANVLTFGAGSRLTVL.

The CDR3 nucleotides are TGTGCCAGCAGCTACTGGACTAGCCCCAGAGAACTAGAGCAGTACTTC. It encodes CASSYWTSPRELEQYF. This chain links TRBV7-8 with TRBJ2-7; 8 nucleotides match TRBD2. This CDR3 has 16 residues. Germline assignment: CDR1 SGHVS and CDR2 FQNEAQ. Unmatched junction bases numbered 15, after V lost 4 bases and J lost 7 bases. Full variable domain (rest looked up from reference TRBV7-8 and TRBJ2-7): GAGVSQSPRYKVAKRGQDVALRCDPISGHVSLFWYQQALGQGPEFLTYFQNEAQLDKSGLPSDRFFAERPEGSVSTLKIQRTQQEDSAVYLCASSYWTSPRELEQYFGPGTRLTVT.